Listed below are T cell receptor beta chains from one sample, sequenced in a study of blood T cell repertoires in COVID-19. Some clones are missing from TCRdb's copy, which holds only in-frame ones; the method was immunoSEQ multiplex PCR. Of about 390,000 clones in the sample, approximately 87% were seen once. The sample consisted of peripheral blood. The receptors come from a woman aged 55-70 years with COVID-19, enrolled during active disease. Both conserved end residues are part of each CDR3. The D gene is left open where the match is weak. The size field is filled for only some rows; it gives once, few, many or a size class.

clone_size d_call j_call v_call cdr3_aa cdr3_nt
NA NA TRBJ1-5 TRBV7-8 CASSSQALSFGPQHF TGTGCCAGCAGCTCCCAAGCCCTCTCATTTGGGCCCCAGCATTTT
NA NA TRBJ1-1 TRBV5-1 CASSLIQGTEAFF TGCGCCAGCAGCCTAATCCAGGGGACTGAAGCTTTCTTT
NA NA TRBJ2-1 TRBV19 CASLQPTNNEQFF TGTGCCAGTCTCCAGCCCACTAACAATGAGCAGTTCTTC
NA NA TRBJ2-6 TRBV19 CASSGPQNPGANVLTF TGTGCCAGTAGTGGGCCCCAAAACCCTGGGGCCAACGTCCTGACTTTC
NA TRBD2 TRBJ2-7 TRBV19 CASSIASGDYEQYF TGTGCCAGTAGTATAGCTAGCGGGGACTACGAGCAGTACTTC
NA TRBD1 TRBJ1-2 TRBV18 CASSPLGQGGAPNYGYTF TGTGCCAGCTCACCTCTCGGACAGGGTGGGGCCCCTAACTATGGCTACACCTTC
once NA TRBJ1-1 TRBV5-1 CASSSRGTPNTEAFF TGCGCCAGCAGCTCGAGAGGGACTCCAAACACTGAAGCTTTCTTT
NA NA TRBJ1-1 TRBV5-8 CASSIEPNTEAFF TGTGCCAGCAGCATAGAACCGAACACTGAAGCTTTCTTT
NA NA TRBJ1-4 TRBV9 CASSPGGLNNEKLFF TGTGCCAGCAGCCCGGGGGGGTTGAATAATGAAAAACTGTTTTTT
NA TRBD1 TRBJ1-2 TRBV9 CASSVGGQGRGYTF TGTGCCAGCAGCGTAGGGGGACAGGGTCGTGGCTACACCTTC
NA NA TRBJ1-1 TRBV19 CASKKWGDTEAFF TGTGCCAGTAAAAAATGGGGGGACACTGAAGCTTTCTTT
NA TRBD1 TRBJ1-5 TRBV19 CASSSGTGLWDQPQHF TGTGCCAGTAGTTCAGGGACAGGGCTGTGGGATCAGCCCCAGCATTTT
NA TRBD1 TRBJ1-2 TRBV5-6 CASSLVLGPRQGGYGYTF TGTGCCAGCAGCTTGGTTCTTGGGCCTAGACAGGGCGGCTATGGCTACACCTTC
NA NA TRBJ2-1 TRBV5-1 CASSLAGRPDRNEQFF TGCGCCAGCAGCTTGGCCGGCAGGCCAGATAGGAATGAGCAGTTCTTC